This TCR beta chain was sequenced in a study of glioma-infiltrating T cells. The table lists this clonotype with many counts. The iRepertoire nested amplicon-rescue multiplex PCR amplified TCR alpha and beta CDR3s from RNA. Each CDR3 protein gets one entry after TCRdb re-called the multiplex PCR reads with MiXCR. The repertoire has approximately 140,000 distinct CDR3 sequences, 20% to 25% of them found once; the top ten carry 27%. The CDR3 has 12 amino acids. The germline CDR1 and CDR2 sequences are MDHEN and SYDVKM. Trimming removed 5 bases from V and 5 bases from J; junction bases left unmatched: 2.

Sample: glioma tissue, nonneoplastic brain tissue, or PBMCs (not recorded which). The origin of this receptor is a human donor with low-grade glioma or glioblastoma, undergoing nonglioma brain surgery, or in good health (not recorded which). V usage is TRBV28 and J usage is TRBJ1-1; 7 bases map to TRBD1. The CDR3 DNA sequence: TGTGCCAGCAGTCTGGACAGGACTGAAGCTTTCTTT. Translating it yields CASSLDRTEAFF.